This T cell receptor beta chain appears in the sequencing data of a study of CD8+CD57+ T cells in acquired aplastic anemia. Looking at the study overall: Average DNA yield from sorted CD4+ and CD8+ cells was approximately 3 ug.

The CDR3 length is 15 residues. Trimming stripped 0 bases from V and 4 bases from J, with 11 bases between. The germline gives CDR1 LGHNA, CDR2 YSLEER. In its sample, this clonotype was seen once. The antigen remains unidentified. It was genomic DNA that served as the template for profiling TCR beta VDJ and CDR3. TCRdb used MiXCR to reprocess the reads, holding one entry per CDR3 protein. The table lists about 160,000 distinct CDR3 sequences, around 48% of them singletons, with approximately 3% in the top ten. The study's findings and limits: No significant difference in CD8+ Simpson's diversity was found between patients and controls. It was found that about 31 CD8+ CDR3 sequences were shared between patients and controls.

Selection for sequencing was limited to patients who had shown CD8+CD57+ cell expansion by flow cytometry. As a group, the patients uniformly had severe acquired aplastic anemia. The sample comprised sorted CD4+, CD8+, or CD8+CD57+ T cells (not recorded which) from PBMCs. This clonotype was sampled from a human donor with aplastic anemia. The chain couples TRBV4-3 to TRBJ2-3; tentative D call: TRBD2 (7 bases). The CDR3 sequence is CASSQDRGGADTQYF. The CDR3 nucleotides are TGCGCCAGCAGCCAAGATCGAGGGGGGGCAGATACGCAGTATTTT.